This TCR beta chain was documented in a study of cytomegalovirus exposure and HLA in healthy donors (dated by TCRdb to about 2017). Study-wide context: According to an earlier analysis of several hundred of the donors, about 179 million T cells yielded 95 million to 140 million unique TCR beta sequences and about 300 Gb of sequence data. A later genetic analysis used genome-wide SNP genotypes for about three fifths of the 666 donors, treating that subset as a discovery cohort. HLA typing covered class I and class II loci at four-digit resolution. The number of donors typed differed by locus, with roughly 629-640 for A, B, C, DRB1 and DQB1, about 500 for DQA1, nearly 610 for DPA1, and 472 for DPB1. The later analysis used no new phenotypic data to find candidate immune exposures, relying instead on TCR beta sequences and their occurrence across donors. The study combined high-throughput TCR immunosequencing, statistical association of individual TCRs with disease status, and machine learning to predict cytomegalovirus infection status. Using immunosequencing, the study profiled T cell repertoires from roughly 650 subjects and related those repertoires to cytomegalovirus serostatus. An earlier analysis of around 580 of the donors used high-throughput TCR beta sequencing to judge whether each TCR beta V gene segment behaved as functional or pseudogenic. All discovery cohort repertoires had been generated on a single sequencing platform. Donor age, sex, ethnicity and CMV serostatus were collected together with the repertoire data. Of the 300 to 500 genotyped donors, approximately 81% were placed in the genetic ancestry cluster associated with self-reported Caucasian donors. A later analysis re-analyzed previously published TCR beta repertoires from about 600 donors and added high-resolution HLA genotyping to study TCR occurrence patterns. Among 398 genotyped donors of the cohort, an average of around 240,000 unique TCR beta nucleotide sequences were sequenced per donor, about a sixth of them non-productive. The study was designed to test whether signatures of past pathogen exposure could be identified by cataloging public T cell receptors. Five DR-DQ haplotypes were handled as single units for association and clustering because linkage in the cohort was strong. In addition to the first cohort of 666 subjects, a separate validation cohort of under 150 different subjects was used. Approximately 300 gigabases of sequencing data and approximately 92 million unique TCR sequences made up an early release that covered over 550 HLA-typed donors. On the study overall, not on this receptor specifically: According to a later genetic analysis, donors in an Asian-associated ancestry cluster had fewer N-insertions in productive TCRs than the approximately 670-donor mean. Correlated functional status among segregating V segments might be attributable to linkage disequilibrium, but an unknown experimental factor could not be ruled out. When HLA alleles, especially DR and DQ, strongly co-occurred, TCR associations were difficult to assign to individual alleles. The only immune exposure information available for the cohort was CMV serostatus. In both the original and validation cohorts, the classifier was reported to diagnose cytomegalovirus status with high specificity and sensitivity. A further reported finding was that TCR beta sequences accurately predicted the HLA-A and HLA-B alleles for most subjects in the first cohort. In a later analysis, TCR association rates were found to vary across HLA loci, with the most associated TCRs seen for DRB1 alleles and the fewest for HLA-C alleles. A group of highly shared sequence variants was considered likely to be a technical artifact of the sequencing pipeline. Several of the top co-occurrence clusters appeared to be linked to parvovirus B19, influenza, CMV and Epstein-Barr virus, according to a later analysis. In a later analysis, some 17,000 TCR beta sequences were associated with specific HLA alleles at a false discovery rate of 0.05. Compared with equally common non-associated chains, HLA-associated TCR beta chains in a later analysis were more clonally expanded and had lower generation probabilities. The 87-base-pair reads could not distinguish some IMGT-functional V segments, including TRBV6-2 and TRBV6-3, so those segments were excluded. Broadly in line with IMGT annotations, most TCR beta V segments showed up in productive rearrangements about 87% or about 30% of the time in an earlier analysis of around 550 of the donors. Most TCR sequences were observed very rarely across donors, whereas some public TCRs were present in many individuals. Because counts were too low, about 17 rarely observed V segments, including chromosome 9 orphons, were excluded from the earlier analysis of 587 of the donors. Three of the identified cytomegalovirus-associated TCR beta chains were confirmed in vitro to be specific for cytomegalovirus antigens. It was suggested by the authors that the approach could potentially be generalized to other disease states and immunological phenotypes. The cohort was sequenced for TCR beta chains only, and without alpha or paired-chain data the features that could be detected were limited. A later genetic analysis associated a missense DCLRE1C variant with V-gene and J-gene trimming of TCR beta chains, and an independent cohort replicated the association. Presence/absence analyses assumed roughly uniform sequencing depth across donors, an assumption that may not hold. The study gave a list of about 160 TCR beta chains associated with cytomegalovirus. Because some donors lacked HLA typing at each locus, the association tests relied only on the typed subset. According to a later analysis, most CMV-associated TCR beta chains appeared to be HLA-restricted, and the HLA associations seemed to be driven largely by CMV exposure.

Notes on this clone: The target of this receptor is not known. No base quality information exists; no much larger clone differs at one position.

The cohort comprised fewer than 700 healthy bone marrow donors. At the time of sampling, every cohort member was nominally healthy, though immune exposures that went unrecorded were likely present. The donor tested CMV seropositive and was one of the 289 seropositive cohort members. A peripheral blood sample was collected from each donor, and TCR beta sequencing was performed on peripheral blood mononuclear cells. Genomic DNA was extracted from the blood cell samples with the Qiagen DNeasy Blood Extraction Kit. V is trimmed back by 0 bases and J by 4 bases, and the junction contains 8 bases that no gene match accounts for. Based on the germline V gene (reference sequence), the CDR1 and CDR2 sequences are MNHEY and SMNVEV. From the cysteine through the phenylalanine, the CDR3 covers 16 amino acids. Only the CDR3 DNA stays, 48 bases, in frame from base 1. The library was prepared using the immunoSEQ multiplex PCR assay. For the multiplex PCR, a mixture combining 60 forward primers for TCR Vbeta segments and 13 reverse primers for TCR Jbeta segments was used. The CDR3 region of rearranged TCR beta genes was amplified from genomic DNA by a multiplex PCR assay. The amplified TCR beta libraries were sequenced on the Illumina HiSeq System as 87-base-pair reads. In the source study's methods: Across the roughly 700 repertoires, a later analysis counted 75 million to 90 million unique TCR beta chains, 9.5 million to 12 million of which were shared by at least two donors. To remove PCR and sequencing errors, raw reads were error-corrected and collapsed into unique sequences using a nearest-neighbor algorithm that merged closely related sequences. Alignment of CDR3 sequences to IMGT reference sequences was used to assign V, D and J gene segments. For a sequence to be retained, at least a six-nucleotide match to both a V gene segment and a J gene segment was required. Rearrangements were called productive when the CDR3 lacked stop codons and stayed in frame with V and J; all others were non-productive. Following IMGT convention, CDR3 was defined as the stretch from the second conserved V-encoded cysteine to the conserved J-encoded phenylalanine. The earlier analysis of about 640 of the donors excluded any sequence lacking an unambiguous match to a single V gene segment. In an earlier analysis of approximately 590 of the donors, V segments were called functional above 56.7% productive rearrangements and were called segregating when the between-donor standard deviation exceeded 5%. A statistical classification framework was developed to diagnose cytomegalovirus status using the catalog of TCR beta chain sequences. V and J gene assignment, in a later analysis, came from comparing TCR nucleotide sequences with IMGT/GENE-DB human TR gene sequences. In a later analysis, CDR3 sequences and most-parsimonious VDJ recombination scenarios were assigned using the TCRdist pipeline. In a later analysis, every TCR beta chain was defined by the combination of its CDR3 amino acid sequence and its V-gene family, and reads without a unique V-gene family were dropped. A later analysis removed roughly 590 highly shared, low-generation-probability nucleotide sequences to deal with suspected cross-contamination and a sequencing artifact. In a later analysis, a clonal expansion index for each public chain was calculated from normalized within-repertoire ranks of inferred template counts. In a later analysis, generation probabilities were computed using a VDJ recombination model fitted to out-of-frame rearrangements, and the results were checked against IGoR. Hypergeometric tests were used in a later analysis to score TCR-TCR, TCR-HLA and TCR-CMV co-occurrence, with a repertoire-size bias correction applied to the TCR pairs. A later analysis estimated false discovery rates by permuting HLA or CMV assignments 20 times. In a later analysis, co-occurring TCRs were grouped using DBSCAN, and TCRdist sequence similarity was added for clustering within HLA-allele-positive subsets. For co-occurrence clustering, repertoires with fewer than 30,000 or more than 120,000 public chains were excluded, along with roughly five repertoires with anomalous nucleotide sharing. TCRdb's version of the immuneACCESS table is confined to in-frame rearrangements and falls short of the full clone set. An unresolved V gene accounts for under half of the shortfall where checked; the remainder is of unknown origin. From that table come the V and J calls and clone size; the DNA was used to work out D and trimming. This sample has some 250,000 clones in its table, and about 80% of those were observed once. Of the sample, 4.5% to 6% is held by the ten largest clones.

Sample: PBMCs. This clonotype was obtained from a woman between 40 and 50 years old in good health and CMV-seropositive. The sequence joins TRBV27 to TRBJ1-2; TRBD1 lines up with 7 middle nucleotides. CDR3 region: CASSLSPGGPIYGYTF. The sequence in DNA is TGTGCCAGCAGTTTATCGCCAGGGGGACCCATCTATGGCTACACCTTC.